These 2 T cell receptor beta chains came from one sample sequenced in a study of identical twins. TCRdb itself ran the 5' RACE reads through MiXCR, one entry per CDR3 protein. The repertoire holds around 160,000 distinct CDR3 sequences, with roughly 3.5% as singletons. Sequenced sample: memory T cells sorted from blood. Source of these receptors: a young man in good health.

Many counts were recorded for this clonotype. V usage is TRBV20-1 and J usage is TRBJ2-3; D ambiguous. The CDR3 sequence is 16 residues long. Germline assignment: CDR1 DFQATT and CDR2 SNEGSKA (reference sequence). Deletions cut 2 bases from V and 0 bases from J, with 15 bases between. In nucleotides, the CDR3 is TGCAGTGCTAGACCACGGGTATGGCGGAGCACAGATACGCAGTATTTT. Translated, it gives CSARPRVWRSTDTQYF.

For this clonotype: Since a much larger clone is just one base distant, this may be a read error. The missing conserved phenylalanine or tryptophan at the end of this CDR3 makes a read error likely. The V and J genes are TRBV4-3 and TRBJ2-1; 9 bases are a match to TRBD2. The V gene's germline CDR1 is LGHNA and CDR2 YSLEER. After removal of 0 bases from V and 6 bases from J, the junction contained 9 bases not matched to a gene. This CDR3 region has 17 residues. The CDR3 nucleotides read TGCGCCAGCAGCCAAGATTTGCGTAGCGGGAGTGGCAATGAGCAGTTCTAC. This gives the protein CASSQDLRSGSGNEQFY.